A single sample is the source of the 13 T cell receptor beta chains below, sequenced in a study of blood T cells in healthy people across ages. A second about 7 to 11 cycle PCR used barcoded and J-beta primers. TCRdb re-analysed the 5' RACE reads in MiXCR, keeping a single row per CDR3 protein. The sample includes roughly 410,000 distinct CDR3 sequences, more than 45% of them seen just once. The sequenced sample was blood. The receptors stem from a man aged 55 to 70 in good health.

V gene TRBV7-3 combines with J gene TRBJ2-1; possibly TRBD2 for D (5 bases). V shed 4 bases and J shed 0 bases, with 10 bases lying between them. Per germline, CDR1 SGHTA and CDR2 FQGTGA. This CDR3 comprises 15 residues. The CDR3 loop is CASSSEGSSYNEQFF. The DNA of the CDR3 is TGTGCCAGCAGCTCGGAAGGGAGCTCCTACAATGAGCAGTTCTTC. Full variable domain (outside the CDR3, taken from reference TRBV7-3 and TRBJ2-1): GAGVSQTPSNKVTEKGKYVELRCDPISGHTALYWYRQSLGQGPEFLIYFQGTGAADDSGLPNDRFFAVRPEGSVSTLKIQRTERGDSAVYLCASSSEGSSYNEQFFGPGTRLTVL.

About this clonotype: At one of its ends the junction is not consistent with the germline gene, which may arise from a read error. This chain joins TRBV7-3 and TRBJ2-1; the D is unclear. Germline V gene sequence: CDR1 SGHTA, CDR2 FQGTGA. This CDR3 is built from 13 residues. CDR3 nucleotide sequence: TGTGCCTGCAGCTTAACCGACCCCGGTGAGCAGTTCTTC. It yields the protein CACSLTDPGEQFF. Using reference TRBV7-3 and TRBJ2-1 for the parts outside the CDR3, the full variable domain is GAGVSQTPSNKVTEKGKYVELRCDPISGHTALYWYRQSLGQGPEFLIYFQGTGAADDSGLPNDRFFAVRPEGSVSTLKIQRTERGDSAVYLCACSLTDPGEQFFGPGTRLTVL.

This chain links TRBV5-1 with TRBJ2-3; 8 bases map to TRBD2. The CDR3 covers 16 residues. The ends lost 4 bases at V and 5 bases at J; junction bases unmatched: 12. Germline CDR1 is SGHRS and CDR2 is YFSETQ. CDR3 loop: CASSPPSGGLEDTQYF. The DNA of the CDR3 is TGCGCCAGCAGCCCCCCCTCTGGGGGACTAGAAGATACGCAGTATTTT. The full variable domain, in which reference TRBV5-1 and TRBJ2-3 provide the parts outside the CDR3, is KAGVTQTPRYLIKTRGQQVTLSCSPISGHRSVSWYQQTPGQGLQFLFEYFSETQRNKGNFPGRFSGRQFSNSRSEMNVSTLELGDSALYLCASSPPSGGLEDTQYFGPGTRLTVL.

The rearrangement uses TRBV19 and TRBJ1-2; no firm D call. Germline V gene sequence: CDR1 LNHDA, CDR2 SQIVND (reference sequence). The V and J ends lost 1 base and 7 bases respectively, with 10 bases between them. The CDR3 contains 13 residues. CDR3 amino acids: CASSIGRSRGYTF. CDR3 sequence (DNA): TGTGCCAGTAGTATAGGCAGGAGTCGTGGCTACACCTTC.

V gene TRBV2 combines with J gene TRBJ1-2, with 11 nucleotides matching TRBD1. CDR3 length equals 14 residues. Germline CDR1 reads SNHLY; CDR2 reads FYNNEI. Trimming at V came to 8 bases and at J to 3 bases, leaving 5 bases not matched to a gene. The CDR3 bases are TGTGCCAGCGGGGGACAGGGGGGTGACTATGGCTACACCTTC. Translated, it gives CASGGQGGDYGYTF.

The rearrangement uses TRBV5-1 and TRBJ2-1; tentatively, D is TRBD1 (6 bases). The CDR3 runs to 13 residues. The germline gives CDR1 SGHRS, CDR2 YFSETQ. The V gene lost 5 bases and the J gene lost 4 bases, with 10 bases spanning the gap. The CDR3 sequence is CASRQDSYNEQFF. For the CDR3, the DNA is TGCGCCAGCAGACAGGACAGTTACAATGAGCAGTTCTTC.

This chain links TRBV9 with TRBJ2-6; D is unresolved. The germline gives CDR1 SGDLS, CDR2 YYNGEE. V gave up 0 bases and J gave up 2 bases, with 9 bases separating them. This CDR3 spans 16 amino acids. The CDR3 DNA reads as TGTGCCAGCAGCGTAGCATTAACGGCTGGGGCCAACGTCCTGACTTTC. This sequence encodes CASSVALTAGANVLTF. Together with reference TRBV9 and TRBJ2-6, the CDR3 gives the full variable domain: DSGVTQTPKHLITATGQRVTLRCSPRSGDLSVYWYQQSLDQGLQFLIQYYNGEERAKGNILERFSAQQFPDLHSELNLSSLELGDSALYFCASSVALTAGANVLTFGAGSRLTVL.

This chain uses TRBV15 with TRBJ2-7, with D possibly being TRBD1 or TRBD2 (5 bases each). The CDR3 loop spans 12 amino acids. The germline gives CDR1 LNHNV, CDR2 YYDKDF (reference sequence). V lost 4 bases and J 4 bases, leaving 8 bases between the germline ends. The CDR3 DNA reads TGTGCCACCAGCAAGGGGAGATACGAGCAGTACTTC. Translating gives CATSKGRYEQYF.

This clonotype came up many times. The CDR3 sequence: CSAREGAGANVLTF. The CDR3 nucleotides read TGCAGTGCTAGAGAGGGGGCTGGGGCCAACGTCCTGACTTTC. V gene TRBV20-1 combines with J gene TRBJ2-6; the D gene could be TRBD1 or TRBD2 (5 bases each). There are 14 residues in the CDR3. The V end lost 0 bases, the J end lost 2 bases, and 5 bases lay between the germline ends. CDR1 and CDR2 from the germline V gene are DFQATT and SNEGSKA (reference sequence).

This clonotype showed up just a few times. The genes are TRBV3-1 and TRBJ2-6, with D hard to call. V was trimmed by 2 bases and J by 2 bases, leaving 13 bases between them. This CDR3 is built from 17 residues. Germline V lookup: CDR1 LGHDT, CDR2 YNNKEL (reference sequence). The CDR3 here is CASSQPSGLAGANVLTF. CDR3 coding DNA: TGTGCCAGCAGCCAACCCTCGGGCCTAGCTGGGGCCAACGTCCTGACTTTC.

The V and J genes are TRBV20-1 and TRBJ2-1; 10 bases are shared with TRBD2. With V trimmed by 3 bases and J by 9 bases, 8 bases remained unmatched. The CDR3 totals 14 residues. Germline CDR1 DFQATT, CDR2 SNEGSKA (reference sequence). The CDR3 spells CSARASGRTREQFF. The CDR3 DNA follows: TGCAGTGCTAGGGCTAGCGGGAGAACCCGTGAGCAGTTCTTC.

In this sample, this clonotype turned up a few times. The chain is built from TRBV11-2 and TRBJ2-7, with 13 bases aligning to TRBD2. V lost 5 bases and J lost 5; bases outside the gene matches: 12. The CDR3 extends over 17 amino acids. Germline CDR1 reads SGHAT; CDR2 reads FQNNGV. CDR3 DNA sequence: TGTGCCAGCAGCCCTGGACTAGCGGGAGTGATTCCCCACGAGCAGTACTTC. Its protein product is CASSPGLAGVIPHEQYF.

In this sample, this clonotype turned up a few times. CDR3 sequence reads: CASSPRQGDSPLHF. Written as DNA, the CDR3 is TGTGCCAGCAGTCCCCGACAGGGTGATTCACCCCTCCACTTT. The rearrangement links TRBV14 to TRBJ1-6; 7 nucleotides match TRBD1. Germline assignment: CDR1 SGHDN and CDR2 FVKESK. The CDR3 covers 14 residues. V lost 6 bases, J lost 8 bases, and 7 bases stayed unmatched. The full variable domain, with the rest looked up from reference TRBV14 and TRBJ1-6, is EAGVTQFPSHSVIEKGQTVTLRCDPISGHDNLYWYRRVMGKEIKFLLHFVKESKQDESGMPNNRFLAERTGGTYSTLKVQPAELEDSGVYFCASSPRQGDSPLHFGNGTRLTVT.